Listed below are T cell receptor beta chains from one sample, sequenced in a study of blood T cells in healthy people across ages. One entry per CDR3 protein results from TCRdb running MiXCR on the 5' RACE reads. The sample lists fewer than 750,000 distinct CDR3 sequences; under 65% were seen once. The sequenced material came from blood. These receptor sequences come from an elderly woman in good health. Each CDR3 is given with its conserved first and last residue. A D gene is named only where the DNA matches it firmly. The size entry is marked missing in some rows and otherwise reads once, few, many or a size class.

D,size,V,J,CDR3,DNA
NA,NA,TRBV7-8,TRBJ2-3,CASSLERGGAPTYTDTQYF,TGTGCCAGCAGCTTAGAACGCGGGGGCGCGCCTACCTACACAGATACGCAGTATTTT
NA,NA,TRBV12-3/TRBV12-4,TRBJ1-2,CASSSPGARGYTF,TGTGCCAGCAGTTCCCCTGGGGCGCGGGGCTACACCTTC
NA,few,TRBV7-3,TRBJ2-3,CASCLWSGSTDTQYF,TGTGCCAGCTGTTTGTGGAGCGGTAGCACAGATACGCAGTATTTT
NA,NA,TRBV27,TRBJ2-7,CASTPLAGSSYEQYF,TGTGCCAGCACCCCACTCGCGGGAAGCTCCTACGAGCAGTACTTC
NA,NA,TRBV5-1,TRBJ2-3,CASSFGGHPRTDTQYF,TGCGCCAGCAGCTTTGGGGGACACCCTCGCACAGATACGCAGTATTTT
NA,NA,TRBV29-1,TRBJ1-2,CSAQIGGGYGYTF,TGCAGCGCCCAAATAGGGGGGGGCTATGGCTACACCTTC
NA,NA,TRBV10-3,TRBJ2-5,CAISGDRETQYF,TGTGCCATCAGTGGTGACCGTGAGACCCAGTACTTC
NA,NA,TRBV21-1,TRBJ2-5,CASSRNCPDRPQETQYF,TGTGCCAGCAGCAGAAACTGTCCCGACCGTCCCCAAGAGACCCAGTACTTC
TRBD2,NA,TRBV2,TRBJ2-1,CASRPRLGGSTYNEQFF,TGTGCCAGCAGACCCCGACTTGGCGGGAGTACATACAATGAGCAGTTCTTC
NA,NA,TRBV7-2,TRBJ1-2,CAGSASALNYGSTF,TGTGCCGGCAGCGCCTCAGCCTTGAACTATGGCTCCACCTTC
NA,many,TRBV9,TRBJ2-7,CASSPGPISYEQYF,TGTGCCAGCAGCCCGGGGCCTATATCCTACGAGCAGTACTTC
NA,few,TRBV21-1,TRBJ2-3,CASSKEERRVTDTQYF,TGTGCCAGCAGCAAAGAGGAACGGAGAGTGACAGATACGCAGTATTTT
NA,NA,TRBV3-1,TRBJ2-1,CASSRLGGADNEQFF,TGTGCCAGCAGCCGACTTGGGGGGGCAGACAATGAGCAGTTCTTC
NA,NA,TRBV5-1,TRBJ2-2,CASSLAAGGTGELFF,TGCGCCAGCAGCTTGGCGGCAGGGGGGACCGGGGAGCTGTTTTTT
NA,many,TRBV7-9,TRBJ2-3,CASSLAWAEPTDTQYF,TGTGCCAGCAGCTTAGCATGGGCGGAGCCCACAGATACGCAGTATTTT
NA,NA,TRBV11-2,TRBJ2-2,CASSPLDTGELFF,TGTGCCAGCAGTCCCCTAGACACCGGGGAGCTGTTTTTT
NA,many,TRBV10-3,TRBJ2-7,CAIRGDSYEQYF,TGTGCCATCAGGGGGGATAGCTACGAGCAGTACTTC
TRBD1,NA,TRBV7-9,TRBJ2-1,CASSQGALEQFF,TGTGCCAGCAGTCAGGGGGCGTTGGAGCAGTTCTTC
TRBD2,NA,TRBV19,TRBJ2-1,CASNRAAGNWGEQFF,TGTGCCAGTAATAGGGCAGCGGGGAACTGGGGTGAGCAGTTCTTC
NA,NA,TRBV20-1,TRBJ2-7,CSARAGSSNEQYF,TGCAGTGCTAGAGCGGGAAGTAGCAACGAGCAGTACTTC
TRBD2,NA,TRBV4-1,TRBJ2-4,CASSQEGPRTSGVLAKNIQYF,TGCGCCAGCAGCCAAGAGGGCCCCAGGACTAGCGGGGTATTAGCCAAAAACATTCAGTACTTC
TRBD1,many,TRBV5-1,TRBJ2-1,CASSRGQGVRNEQFF,TGCGCCAGCAGCCGCGGACAGGGGGTACGGAATGAGCAGTTCTTC
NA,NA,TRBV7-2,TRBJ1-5,CASSLEDSSNQPQHF,TGTGCCAGCAGCTTAGAAGACAGTAGCAATCAGCCCCAGCATTTT
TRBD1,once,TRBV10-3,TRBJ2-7,CATRTGAPYEQYF,TGTGCCACCCGGACAGGAGCGCCCTACGAGCAGTACTTC
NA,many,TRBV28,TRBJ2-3,CASSHPSKTDTQYF,TGTGCCAGCAGCCACCCATCGAAGACAGATACGCAGTATTTT
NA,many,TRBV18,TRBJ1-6,CASSLAILDNGSPLHF,TGTGCCAGCTCGCTAGCTATTTTGGATAATGGTTCACCCCTCCACTTT
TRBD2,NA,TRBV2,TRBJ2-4,CASGLAGGPENIQYF,TGTGCCAGCGGACTAGCGGGAGGGCCCGAAAACATTCAGTACTTC
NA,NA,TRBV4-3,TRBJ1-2,CASSQERTATGLTYGYTF,TGCGCCAGCAGCCAAGAACGGACGGCGACGGGGCTTACCTATGGCTACACCTTC
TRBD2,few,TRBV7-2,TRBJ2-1,CASSCGGYNEQFF,TGTGCCAGCAGCTGCGGGGGCTACAATGAGCAGTTCTTC
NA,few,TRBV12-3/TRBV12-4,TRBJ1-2,CASSGGAWELRYTF,TGTGCCAGCAGTGGGGGGGCGTGGGAGTTACGCTACACCTTC
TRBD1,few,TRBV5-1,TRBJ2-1,CASRQGVDEQFF,TGCGCCAGCAGGCAGGGGGTCGATGAGCAGTTCTTC
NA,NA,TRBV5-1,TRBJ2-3,CASSLAGGTDAQYF,TGCGCCAGCAGCTTGGCCGGGGGCACAGATGCGCAGTATTTT
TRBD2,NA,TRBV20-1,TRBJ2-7,CSARLAGGKYEQYF,TGCAGTGCTCGACTAGCGGGGGGGAAGTACGAGCAGTACTTC
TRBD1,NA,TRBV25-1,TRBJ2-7,CASSGYSRGLDEQYF,TGTGCCAGCAGTGGATACAGCAGGGGGCTCGACGAGCAGTACTTC
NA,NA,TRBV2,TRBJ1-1,CASSEGGFWTEAFF,TGTGCCAGCAGTGAAGGGGGGTTTTGGACTGAAGCTTTCTTT
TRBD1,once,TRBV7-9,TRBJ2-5,CASSLRRQGSETQYF,TGTGCCAGCAGCTTACGGAGACAGGGTTCCGAGACCCAGTACTTC
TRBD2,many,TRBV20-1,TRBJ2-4,CSASPGLGSSIQYF,TGCAGTGCTAGCCCGGGACTAGGGAGTAGCATTCAGTACTTC
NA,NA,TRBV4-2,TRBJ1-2,CAGSQGLGAQFDGYTF,TGTGCCGGCAGCCAAGGACTAGGGGCGCAATTCGATGGCTACACCTTC
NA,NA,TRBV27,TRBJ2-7,CASSSRTESSYEQYF,TGTGCCAGCAGTTCGCGGACAGAGAGCTCCTACGAGCAGTACTTC
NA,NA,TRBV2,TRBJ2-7,CASSEPRDHSYEQYF,TGTGCCAGCAGTGAACCTCGGGACCACTCCTACGAGCAGTACTTC
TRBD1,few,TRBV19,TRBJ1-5,CASTKVLPGQAFNQPQHF,TGTGCCAGTACCAAAGTACTCCCGGGACAGGCGTTCAATCAGCCCCAGCATTTT
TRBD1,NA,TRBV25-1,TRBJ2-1,CASSVGTVYNEQFF,TGTGCCAGCAGTGTGGGGACAGTCTACAATGAGCAGTTCTTC
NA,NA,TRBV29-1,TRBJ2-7,CSVELETIYEQYF,TGCAGCGTTGAACTCGAGACAATTTACGAGCAGTACTTC
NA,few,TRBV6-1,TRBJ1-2,CASEEEGNYGYTF,TGTGCCAGTGAAGAGGAGGGTAACTATGGCTACACCTTC
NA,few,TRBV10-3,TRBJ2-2,CAIREGPNTGELFF,TGTGCCATCAGGGAGGGCCCCAACACCGGGGAGCTGTTTTTT
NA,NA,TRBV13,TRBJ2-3,CASSLVPGASTDMQYF,TGTGCCAGCAGCTTAGTCCCGGGGGCTTCCACAGATATGCAGTATTTT
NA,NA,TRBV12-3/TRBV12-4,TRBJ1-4,CASSPQVLGEKLFF,TGTGCCAGCAGTCCGCAGGTTTTAGGGGAAAAACTGTTTTTT
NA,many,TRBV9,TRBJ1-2,CASSVATSHYGYTF,TGTGCCAGCAGCGTAGCTACGTCCCACTATGGCTACACCTTC
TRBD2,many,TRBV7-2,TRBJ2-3,CASSLRRLAGLNTDTQYF,TGTGCCAGCAGTCTGAGACGACTAGCGGGGCTAAACACAGATACGCAGTATTTT
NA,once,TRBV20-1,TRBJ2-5,CSAGGTALLSARTQYF,TGCAGTGCTGGAGGGACCGCCTTGCTGTCCGCGAGGACCCAGTACTTC
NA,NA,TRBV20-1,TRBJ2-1,CSAGSGEQFF,TGCAGTGCAGGGTCCGGTGAGCAGTTCTTC
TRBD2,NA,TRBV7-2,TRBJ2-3,CASSRELAGTDTQYF,TGTGCCAGCAGCAGAGAACTAGCGGGGACAGATACGCAGTATTTT
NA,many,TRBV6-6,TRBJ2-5,CASSYRDFRGETQYF,TGTGCCAGCAGTTACAGGGATTTTCGAGGAGAGACCCAGTACTTC
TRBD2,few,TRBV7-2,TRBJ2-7,CASSSPTSGRIYEQYF,TGTGCCAGCAGCTCTCCGACTAGCGGCCGCATCTACGAGCAGTACTTC
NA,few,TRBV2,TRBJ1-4,CASSDDEEKLFF,TGTGCCAGCAGTGACGACGAAGAAAAACTGTTTTTT
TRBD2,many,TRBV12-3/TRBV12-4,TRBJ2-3,CASSPRRAGVDTQYF,TGTGCCAGCAGTCCGCGACGAGCGGGAGTAGATACGCAGTATTTT
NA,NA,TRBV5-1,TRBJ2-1,CASSLTTSSYNGQFF,TGCGCCAGCAGCTTGACTACGAGCTCCTACAATGGGCAGTTCTTC